Shown below are 16 T cell receptor beta chains from a single sample sequenced in a study of CD8 T cells in ankylosing spondylitis. TCRdb re-analysed the 5' RACE reads in MiXCR, keeping a single row per CDR3 protein. The sample carries about 250,000 distinct CDR3 sequences, roughly a third recorded once. Material: blood, either unsorted or a sorted T cell fraction (not recorded which). Source of these receptors: a male donor with ankylosing spondylitis or in good health (not recorded which).

This clonotype has more than one count but fewer than ten. J is TRBJ2-1 and V is TRBV12-3 or TRBV12-4; TRBD2 matches at 10 bases. The CDR3 spans 11 residues. Trimming at V came to 5 bases and at J to 14 bases, leaving 3 bases not matched to a gene. The CDR3 region is CASSTSGEEFF. The CDR3 DNA reads TGTGCCAGCAGTACTAGCGGGGAAGAGTTCTTC.

This clonotype showed up just a few times. The genes are TRBV20-1 and TRBJ2-7, with TRBD1 matching 8 bases. Looked up from germline, CDR1 is DFQATT and CDR2 is SNEGSKA (reference sequence). CDR3 length equals 14 residues. J gave up 2 bases and V 3 bases, and 6 bases lay outside the gene matches. The CDR3 DNA sequence: TGCAGTGCTAGTAGGACAGGGATCCCCTACGAGCAGTACTTC. Protein: CSASRTGIPYEQYF.

This clonotype was detected a few times. The chain combines TRBV10-3 with TRBJ2-7; 8 bases map to TRBD1. The V segment lost 2 bases and the J segment 3 bases; nucleotides outside the gene matches: 6. CDR1 is ENHRY and CDR2 is SYGVKD in the germline V gene. The CDR3 loop spans 15 amino acids. CDR3 in DNA: TGTGCCATCAGTGAGCCGGGACAGGCTAACTACGAGCAGTACTTC. Protein sequence: CAISEPGQANYEQYF.

This clonotype was seen more than once but under ten times. V usage is TRBV20-1 and J usage is TRBJ2-7, with D perhaps given as TRBD1 or TRBD2 (5 bases each). Per the germline V gene, CDR1 is DFQATT and CDR2 is SNEGSKA (reference sequence). Trimming shortened V by 3 bases and J by 2 bases, and 11 bases separated the two germline ends. The CDR3 contains 13 residues. The DNA of the CDR3 is TGCAGTGCTAGGGGGCGGGCCACCTACGAGCAGTACTTC. It codes for CSARGRATYEQYF.

The chain recombines TRBV12-3 or TRBV12-4 with TRBJ2-3, with 14 bases identical to TRBD2. Trimming removed 6 bases from V and 5 bases from J; junction bases left unmatched: 4. The CDR3 extends over 15 amino acids. The CDR3 bases are TGTGCCAGCAGGCAGACTAGCGGGGGGGGAGATACGCAGTATTTT. Encoded protein: CASRQTSGGGDTQYF.

V gene TRBV20-1 combines with J gene TRBJ1-1, with no clear D. With 8 bases removed from V and 0 bases from J, the gap between germline ends came to 13 bases. The CDR3 sequence is 13 residues long. Germline loops: CDR1 DFQATT, CDR2 SNEGSKA (reference sequence). CDR3 protein: CSLNPGLNTEAFF. CDR3 nucleotide sequence: TGCAGTCTCAACCCTGGATTGAACACTGAAGCTTTCTTT.

This clonotype was counted only a few times. The chain joins TRBV10-3 to TRBJ2-3, with D tentatively TRBD1 or TRBD2 (5 bases each). The CDR3 sequence is 14 residues long. Germline loops: CDR1 ENHRY, CDR2 SYGVKD. Trimming cost V 6 bases and J 2 bases, with 12 bases left between them. The CDR3 coding sequence is TGTGCCATCAGGGAGAGGGGTTACACAGATACGCAGTATTTT. Translating it yields CAIRERGYTDTQYF.

This chain connects TRBV12-3 or TRBV12-4 to TRBJ2-7, with unresolved D. The CDR3 runs to 14 residues. V lost 3 bases and J 6 bases, leaving 15 bases between the germline ends. Written as DNA, the CDR3 is TGTGCCAGCAGTTTCGGCATGGGTCTGCTCGAGCAGTACTTC. Residues: CASSFGMGLLEQYF.

This clonotype appeared a few times. The chain is built from TRBV29-1 and TRBJ2-7, with D possibly matching TRBD2 (7 bases). Germline V gene sequence: CDR1 SQVTM, CDR2 ANQGSEA. With 7 bases removed from V and 6 bases from J, the gap between germline ends came to 19 bases. This CDR3 is 13 amino acids long. The CDR3 here is CSGKGGILSEQYF. The CDR3 region has the DNA TGCAGCGGAAAGGGGGGGATCCTGAGCGAGCAGTACTTC.

V usage is TRBV20-1 and J usage is TRBJ2-2; possibly TRBD1 for D (6 bases). Germline V gene sequence: CDR1 DFQATT, CDR2 SNEGSKA (reference sequence). The CDR3 loop spans 18 amino acids. V was clipped by 0 bases and J by 2 bases, with 19 bases between them. CDR3: CSARELFNSGHNTGELFF. For the CDR3, the DNA is TGCAGTGCTAGAGAGCTCTTTAATTCGGGACACAACACCGGGGAGCTGTTTTTT.

The CDR3 region is CASSPVLHEQFF. In DNA form, the CDR3 reads TGTGCCAGCAGCCCCGTCTTGCATGAGCAGTTCTTC. This rearrangement joins TRBV7-8 to TRBJ2-1; no clear D. V was clipped by 5 bases and J by 8 bases, with 10 bases between them. The CDR3 is made up of 12 amino acids. The V gene's germline CDR1 is SGHVS and CDR2 FQNEAQ.

This clonotype turned up a few times. This chain joins TRBV5-1 and TRBJ2-1, with no clear D. The V end lost 4 bases, the J end lost 2 bases, and 10 bases lay between the germline ends. Germline V gives CDR1 SGHRS, CDR2 YFSETQ. The CDR3 spans 14 residues. The CDR3 nucleotides are TGCGCCAGCAGCACCGACCCTACCTACAATGAGCAGTTCTTC. This translates into CASSTDPTYNEQFF.

This rearrangement joins TRBV20-1 to TRBJ2-1; 11 bases agree with TRBD2. The germline V gene encodes CDR1 DFQATT and CDR2 SNEGSKA (reference sequence). The trim removed 0 bases at V and 14 bases at J, leaving 12 bases unmatched. The CDR3 extends over 15 amino acids. In DNA, the CDR3 is TGCAGTGCTAGAGATCGGATAGCGGGGGGGCCAGTGGAGTTCTTC. Amino acids: CSARDRIAGGPVEFF.

V gene TRBV7-9 combines with J gene TRBJ2-1; 11 bases line up with TRBD2. The V segment lost 3 bases and the J segment 7 bases; nucleotides outside the gene matches: 5. CDR1 and CDR2 from the germline V gene are SEHNR and FQNEAQ (reference sequence). The CDR3 runs to 15 residues. In DNA form, the CDR3 reads TGTGCCAGCAGCTTTACGACTAGCGGGGATAATGAGCAGTTCTTC. It specifies CASSFTTSGDNEQFF. Complete variable domain (other parts from reference TRBV7-9 and TRBJ2-1): DTGVSQNPRHKITKRGQNVTFRCDPISEHNRLYWYRQTLGQGPEFLTYFQNEAQLEKSRLLSDRFSAERPKGSFSTLEIQRTEQGDSAMYLCASSFTTSGDNEQFFGPGTRLTVL.

This clonotype was picked up a small number of times. The chain uses TRBV20-1 and TRBJ2-1; 10 positions agree with TRBD2. The V and J ends lost 7 bases and 7 bases, in that order; junction bases with no gene match: 4. The V gene's germline CDR1 is DFQATT and CDR2 SNEGSKA (reference sequence). The CDR3 loop spans 12 amino acids. CDR3 protein: CSVAGGGNEQFF. DNA for the CDR3: TGCAGTGTAGCGGGGGGTGGGAATGAGCAGTTCTTC.

This clonotype was seen a single time. This rearrangement joins TRBV28 to TRBJ2-1, with TRBD2 matching 9 bases. Germline values: CDR1 MDHEN, CDR2 SYDVKM. The ends lost 4 bases at V and 6 bases at J; junction bases unmatched: 4. The CDR3 runs to 14 residues. DNA for the CDR3: TGTGCCAGCAGTTCTGGCGGGGGGGCCAATGAGCAGTTCTTC. Its protein is CASSSGGGANEQFF.